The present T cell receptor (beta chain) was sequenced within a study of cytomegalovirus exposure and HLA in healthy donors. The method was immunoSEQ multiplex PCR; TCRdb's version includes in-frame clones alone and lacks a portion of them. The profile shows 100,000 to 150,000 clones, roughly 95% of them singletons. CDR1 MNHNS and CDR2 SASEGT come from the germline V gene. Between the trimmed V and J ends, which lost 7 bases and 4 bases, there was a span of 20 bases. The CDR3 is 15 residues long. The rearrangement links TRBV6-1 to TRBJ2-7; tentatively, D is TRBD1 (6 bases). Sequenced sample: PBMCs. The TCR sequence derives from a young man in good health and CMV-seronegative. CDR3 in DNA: TGTGCCAGCACCTATGACGGGACACAATCTTACGAGCAGTACTTC. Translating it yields CASTYDGTQSYEQYF.